The 29 T cell receptor beta chains below come from one sample, sequenced in a study of blood T cells in healthy people across ages. Together with a sample-barcoded 5' primer, a J-beta primer mix was included in a second PCR lasting about 6 to 12 cycles. TCRdb re-called the 5' RACE reads with MiXCR, one entry per CDR3 protein. The sample shows some 1.8 million distinct CDR3 sequences, 35% to 50% of them seen only once. What was sequenced was blood. The receptors come from a human donor in good health.

The rearrangement links TRBV18 to TRBJ2-3; D remains unclear. Germline CDR1 KGHSH, CDR2 LQKENI. V shed 3 bases and J shed 0 bases, with 13 bases lying between them. This CDR3 has 16 residues. In DNA form, the CDR3 reads TGTGCCAGCTCACCCGCGACTCAGCTCAGCACAGATACGCAGTATTTT. Its translation: CASSPATQLSTDTQYF.

This clonotype appeared a few times. The chain couples TRBV28 to TRBJ2-5; 7 bases are shared with TRBD1. The J call could be wrong; TRBJ2-7 is a better fit for the DNA end. The CDR3 has 16 residues. Germline V lookup: CDR1 MDHEN, CDR2 SYDVKM. In DNA, the CDR3 is TGTGCCAGCAGTTTGGAATACGGGACAGCACCCTACGAGCAGTACTTC. Amino acid sequence: CASSLEYGTAPYEQYF.

This chain joins TRBV9 and TRBJ2-1; TRBD2 aligns across 7 bases. Per germline, CDR1 SGDLS and CDR2 YYNGEE. After removal of 0 bases from V and 10 bases from J, the junction contained 4 bases not matched to a gene. The CDR3 consists of 13 residues. CDR3 nucleotides: TGTGCCAGCAGCGTAGGGGAGGGGAGCGAGCAGTTCTTC. Its translation: CASSVGEGSEQFF.

The chain has TRBV3-1 and TRBJ2-5; 10 positions agree with TRBD1. The J call may be wrong; the DNA end is better matched by TRBJ2-7. The germline V gene encodes CDR1 LGHDT and CDR2 YNNKEL (reference sequence). The CDR3 consists of 15 residues. The CDR3 region is CASSELGQGTYEQYF. The CDR3, as DNA: TGTGCCAGCAGTGAATTGGGACAGGGGACGTACGAGCAGTACTTC.

This chain links TRBV27 with TRBJ2-7; weak D call: TRBD2 (6 bases). The V end lost 4 bases, the J end lost 4 bases, and 17 bases lay between the germline ends. The CDR3 has 15 amino acids. Germline lookup yields CDR1 MNHEY and CDR2 SMNVEV (reference sequence). The CDR3 spells CASSSPLQGRYEQYF. CDR3 sequence (DNA): TGTGCCAGCAGTTCTCCCCTCCAAGGGAGGTACGAGCAGTACTTC.

The rearrangement links TRBV29-1 to TRBJ1-2; D call uncertain. CDR3 length: 13 amino acids. In germline, CDR1 is SQVTM, CDR2 ANQGSEA. The V and J ends lost 5 bases and 0 bases respectively, with 10 bases between them. The chain's CDR3 is CSVRHTTNYGYTF. DNA of the CDR3: TGCAGCGTTAGACATACCACTAACTATGGCTACACCTTC.

This CDR3 reads CASSYSLWRGSEAFF. In DNA form, the CDR3 reads TGTGCCAGCAGTTACTCCCTCTGGCGTGGCTCTGAAGCTTTCTTT. The chain joins TRBV6-2 or TRBV6-3 to TRBJ1-1; D unclear. The CDR3 totals 15 residues. Trimming left V 0 bases short and J 6 bases short, with 14 bases between. From germline, CDR1 is MNHEY and CDR2 SVGEGT.

With respect to this clonotype: This likely comes from a read error, as the CDR3 has no conserved phenylalanine or tryptophan at its end. The V and J genes are TRBV20-1 and TRBJ1-1; D not resolved. CDR1 and CDR2 from the germline V gene are DFQATT and SNEGSKA (reference sequence). V gave up 3 bases and J gave up 7 bases, with 9 bases separating them. The CDR3 loop spans 11 amino acids. DNA of the CDR3: TGCAGTGCTAGTTCCGGAAGTGAAGCTTTCTTG. Translation: CSASSGSEAFL.

This chain connects TRBV2 to TRBJ1-5; no firm D call. Trimming shortened V by 6 bases and J by 3 bases, and 15 bases separated the two germline ends. Germline CDR1 reads SNHLY; CDR2 reads FYNNEI. This CDR3 has 15 residues. The CDR3 protein is CASRREAVNNQPQHF. CDR3 DNA sequence: TGTGCCAGCAGAAGGGAGGCAGTTAACAATCAGCCCCAGCATTTT.

The chain recombines TRBV7-9 with TRBJ1-2; D is ambiguous. CDR1 and CDR2 from the germline V gene are SEHNR and FQNEAQ (reference sequence). V gave up 4 bases and J gave up 2 bases, with 14 bases separating them. The CDR3 has 15 residues. In DNA form, the CDR3 reads TGTGCCAGCAGCTCCGGAATGACGGCCAACTATGGCTACACCTTC. This translates into CASSSGMTANYGYTF.

There are many counts of this clonotype. V gene TRBV6-5 combines with J gene TRBJ1-2; D not resolved. The CDR3 length is 13 residues. CDR1 is MNHEY, CDR2 SVGAGI, per germline. Trimming took 2 bases from V and 5 from J, leaving 9 bases between them. CDR3 amino acids: CASSYGWGYGYTF. The DNA of the CDR3 is TGTGCCAGCAGTTACGGTTGGGGATATGGCTACACCTTC.

V gene TRBV7-6 combines with J gene TRBJ2-3; 7 bases fit TRBD2. Per germline, CDR1 SGHVS and CDR2 FNYEAQ. V shed 5 bases and J 0 bases; nucleotides not matched to a gene: 14. The CDR3 contains 18 residues. CDR3 residues: CASSPGAGGSISTDTQYF. In nucleotides, the CDR3 is TGTGCCAGCAGCCCGGGAGCCGGGGGGTCTATTAGCACAGATACGCAGTATTTT.

In regard to this clonotype: In this CDR3 the conserved last residue, phenylalanine or tryptophan, is missing, so a read error is likely. The chain recombines TRBV4-1 with TRBJ1-6; the D is unclear. The CDR3 is made up of 15 amino acids. The germline V gene has CDR1 MGHRA and CDR2 YSYEKL. Trimming removed 1 base at V and 7 bases at J, with 11 bases between. The CDR3 spells CASSQAGSGNSPLHL. The CDR3 bases are TGCGCCAGCAGCCAAGCTGGATCCGGCAATTCACCCCTCCACTTG.

This sequence joins TRBV20-1 and TRBJ1-4, with D possibly being TRBD1 (5 bases). With 1 base removed from V and 7 bases from J, the gap between germline ends came to 16 bases. The V gene's germline CDR1 is DFQATT and CDR2 SNEGSKA (reference sequence). The CDR3 is 15 amino acids. The chain's CDR3 is CSARVDSRGGEKLFF. The CDR3, as DNA: TGCAGTGCTAGAGTAGATTCAAGGGGAGGTGAAAAACTGTTTTTT.

This chain joins TRBV5-5 and TRBJ1-2; tentatively, D is TRBD1 (5 bases). V was pared by 4 bases and J by 2 bases, with 15 bases between. Germline V CDR1 and CDR2: SGHKS, YYEKEE (reference sequence). CDR3 length: 15 amino acids. The CDR3 sequence: CASSGGTGYNYGYTF. CDR3 nucleotides: TGTGCCAGCAGCGGGGGAACGGGGTACAACTATGGCTACACCTTC.

This rearrangement joins TRBV6-2 or TRBV6-3 to TRBJ2-5; TRBD2 matches 9 bases. This CDR3 comprises 14 residues. Per the germline V gene, CDR1 is MNHEY and CDR2 is SVGEGT. V was clipped by 5 bases and J by 11 bases; unmatched bases: 12. As DNA, the CDR3 is TGTGCCAGCAGTATCGAGACTAGCGGAATTGAGCAGTACTTC. It encodes CASSIETSGIEQYF.

J is TRBJ1-1 and V is TRBV4-2; D is undetermined. The germline V gene has CDR1 LGHNA and CDR2 YNFKEQ. Trimming took off 4 bases at V and 5 bases at J, with 17 bases between the two ends. CDR3 length equals 15 residues. The CDR3 loop reads CASSPALEGETEAFF. The DNA for the CDR3 is TGTGCCAGCAGCCCAGCTCTAGAGGGTGAGACTGAAGCTTTCTTT.

This clonotype was detected ten times or more. This chain connects TRBV27 to TRBJ2-7, with a tentative D call TRBD2 (6 bases). Per germline, CDR1 MNHEY and CDR2 SMNVEV (reference sequence). Trimming shortened V by 4 bases and J by 4 bases, and 11 bases separated the two germline ends. This CDR3 region has 13 residues. The CDR3 loop reads CASSWGRRYEQYF. The CDR3 nucleotides are TGTGCCAGCAGTTGGGGGAGGAGGTACGAGCAGTACTTC.

This CDR3 is CASSPLGTTYLTDTQYF. DNA of the CDR3: TGTGCCAGCAGCCCCCTCGGGACTACCTACCTCACAGATACGCAGTATTTT. The genes are TRBV7-2 and TRBJ2-3; 7 nucleotides match TRBD2. CDR1 is SGHTA and CDR2 is FQGNSA in the germline V gene. Trimming took 5 bases from V and 2 from J; bases not matched to a gene: 13. This CDR3 spans 17 amino acids.

This clonotype appeared a few times. J is TRBJ2-1 and V is TRBV6-1, with TRBD2 matching over 14 bases. Germline V gene lookup returns CDR1 MNHNS and CDR2 SASEGT. The CDR3 runs to 19 residues. V lost 5 bases and J lost 2; bases outside the gene matches: 11. The CDR3 reads CASSTYRTSGGSTYNEQFF. CDR3 nucleotide sequence: TGTGCCAGCAGTACCTATCGGACTAGCGGGGGGTCTACCTACAATGAGCAGTTCTTC.

This clonotype was detected only a few times. This rearrangement joins TRBV7-3 to TRBJ2-1; perhaps TRBD1 as D (7 bases). The CDR3 is made up of 16 amino acids. Between the trimmed V and J ends, which lost 4 bases and 3 bases, there was a span of 16 bases. Germline lookup yields CDR1 SGHTA and CDR2 FQGTGA. The CDR3 loop reads CASSSPGGGGYNEQFF. The CDR3 nucleotides are TGTGCCAGCAGCTCCCCAGGAGGGGGCGGCTACAATGAGCAGTTCTTC.

This clonotype has only a few counts. This chain connects TRBV20-1 to TRBJ1-2, with 7 positions matching TRBD1. The CDR3 spans 13 residues. V lost 5 bases to trimming and J lost 2 bases; unmatched junction nucleotides: 5. Germline V gene sequence: CDR1 DFQATT, CDR2 SNEGSKA (reference sequence). Here the CDR3 DNA reads TGCAGTGCTGGGCGGGACAGCAACTATGGCTACACCTTC. It specifies CSAGRDSNYGYTF.

This chain connects TRBV20-1 to TRBJ2-1, with 8 bases lining up with TRBD1. J gave up 4 bases and V 0 bases, and 8 bases lay outside the gene matches. This CDR3 has 16 amino acids. Germline loops: CDR1 DFQATT, CDR2 SNEGSKA (reference sequence). Written as DNA, the CDR3 is TGCAGTGCTAGAGATCGTCGACAGGGGATTTACAATGAGCAGTTCTTC. Protein: CSARDRRQGIYNEQFF.

This chain uses TRBV12-3 or TRBV12-4 with TRBJ2-4, with TRBD2 matching over 12 bases. TRBJ2-7 explains the end of the DNA better; the J call may be wrong. The CDR3 is 14 residues long. CDR3 region: CASSPSGGGGEQYF. The CDR3 DNA is TGTGCCAGCAGTCCTAGCGGGGGGGGCGGCGAGCAGTACTTC.

V usage is TRBV10-3 and J usage is TRBJ2-7; D may be TRBD1 (5 bases). CDR1 and CDR2 from the germline V gene are ENHRY and SYGVKD. Trimming removed 4 bases from V and 4 bases from J, with 17 bases in between. The CDR3 sequence is 15 residues long. The CDR3 DNA reads TGTGCCATCAGTGGGTCCCGAGTGGCAGGGTACGAGCAGTACTTC. It encodes CAISGSRVAGYEQYF.

The V gene is TRBV7-2, the J gene TRBJ2-3, with D uncertain. V was cut by 2 bases and J by 5 bases, with 14 bases left in between. Germline V gene sequence: CDR1 SGHTA, CDR2 FQGNSA. The CDR3 has 15 amino acids. Here the CDR3 DNA reads TGTGCCAGCAGCTTATTAGGGTTCGGTGGAGATACGCAGTATTTT. Protein: CASSLLGFGGDTQYF.

This clonotype appeared many times. Mismatch with germline at one junction end may stem from a read error. The genes are TRBV5-1 and TRBJ2-5; 9 positions match TRBD1. CDR1 and CDR2 (germline): SGHRS, YFSETQ. The CDR3 is 14 residues long. The CDR3 loop reads CASSLGTGRETQYF. The CDR3 DNA sequence: TGTGCCAGCAGCTTAGGGACAGGGCGAGAGACCCAGTACTTC.

The chain recombines TRBV12-3 or TRBV12-4 with TRBJ1-5, with 7 bases identical to TRBD1. This CDR3 region has 17 residues. Trimming at V came to 5 bases and at J to 0 bases, leaving 10 bases not matched to a gene. CDR3 sequence: CASSLGDRLYSNQPQHF. CDR3 in DNA: TGTGCCAGCAGTCTAGGGGACAGACTTTATAGCAATCAGCCCCAGCATTTT.

The CDR3 coding sequence is TGCAGTGCTAGAGACCCCAGGGGCCCTGGGTACGAGCAGTACTTC. It yields the protein CSARDPRGPGYEQYF. The chain uses TRBV20-1 and TRBJ2-7; D is possibly TRBD1 (6 bases). The CDR3 covers 15 residues. Deletions cut 0 bases from V and 4 bases from J, with 16 bases between. Germline V CDR1 and CDR2: DFQATT, SNEGSKA (reference sequence).